Listed here is a single T cell receptor (beta chain). The source of the sample is a study of blood T cells in healthy people across ages. Combining a sample-barcoded 5' primer with a J-beta primer mix, a second PCR ran for roughly 6 to 11 cycles. TCRdb ran MiXCR on the 5' RACE reads and lists one entry per CDR3 protein. Of some 790,000 distinct CDR3 sequences in the sample, roughly 26% were seen once. The individuals who served as donors were healthy Caucasians living in Russia, aged about 6 to 100. V lost 6 bases, J lost 10 bases, and 22 bases lay in between. Germline V gives CDR1 MDHEN, CDR2 SYDVKM. This CDR3 region has 14 residues.

The receptor's source is a woman aged 80 or over in good health. Sequences were obtained from blood. V is TRBV28 and J is TRBJ2-7; tentatively, D is TRBD2 (5 bases). For the CDR3, the DNA is TGTGCCAGCAGCACCCTTCCTGACGGGGTGGATCAGTACTTC. It encodes CASSTLPDGVDQYF.